These T cell receptor beta chains were read from a single sample in a study of OX40 agonist ivuxolimab in advanced cancers. Produced via immunoSEQ multiplex PCR; TCRdb's table is partial and in-frame only. The sample records about 120,000 clones, about 92% being singletons. The sequencing here drew on CD4+ or CD8+ T cells sorted from blood, taken in a trial of the OX40 agonist ivuxolimab. The receptors come from an adult with an advanced solid tumor such as melanoma, head and neck, liver or kidney cancer. Both conserved end residues are part of each CDR3. A D gene is named only where the DNA matches it firmly. Some rows have no size entry. The others give once, few or many, or a class for an expanded clone.

d_call,cdr3_length,j_call,v_call,clone_size,cdr3_nt,cdr3_aa
.,13,TRBJ2-2,TRBV10-3,.,TGTGCCATCAGTGAGTCGAATGGTGGGACCCTGTTTTTT,CAISESNGGTLFF
TRBD2,17,TRBJ2-1,TRBV19,.,TGTGCCAGTAGTATTATGGCAACTAGCGGGGGCTACAATGAGCAGTTCTTC,CASSIMATSGGYNEQFF
.,11,TRBJ1-1,TRBV30,once,TGTGCCTGGAATCGAGGGACTGAAGCTTTCTTT,CAWNRGTEAFF
TRBD1,14,TRBJ2-7,TRBV5-1,.,TGCGCCAGCAGCCGCCGGGACAGGGCCGACGAGCAGTACTTC,CASSRRDRADEQYF
.,14,TRBJ2-1,TRBV6-5,.,TGTGCCAGCAGTTACTCGTGGGCCGCAGATGAGCAGTTCTTC,CASSYSWAADEQFF
TRBD2,17,TRBJ2-3,TRBV9,.,TGTGCCAGCAGCGTAGCTACGAGCGGGAGTTTAACAGATACGCAGTATTTT,CASSVATSGSLTDTQYF
.,13,TRBJ1-2,TRBV6-5,.,TGTGCCAGCAGTTCCGAGCTCTTCTATGGCTACACCTTC,CASSSELFYGYTF
.,11,TRBJ2-5,TRBV5-1,.,TGCGCCAGCAGCTTTGAAGAGACCCAGTACTTC,CASSFEETQYF
TRBD1,17,TRBJ1-1,TRBV28,.,TGTGCCAGCAGTTTGGATCGGACAGGGGGCGCGAACACTGAAGCTTTCTTT,CASSLDRTGGANTEAFF
.,15,TRBJ2-7,TRBV27,few,TGTGCCAGCAGAAATGGTGGAGACCTATCAGGCGAGCAGTACTTC,CASRNGGDLSGEQYF
TRBD2,15,TRBJ2-7,TRBV19,.,TGTGCCAGTCGCCGTGGGCTAGCGGGCCCCTACGAGCAGTACTTC,CASRRGLAGPYEQYF
.,14,TRBJ2-6,TRBV6-4,.,TGTGCCAGCAGTGCCTACTCTGGGGCCAACGTCCTGACTTTC,CASSAYSGANVLTF
.,14,TRBJ1-2,TRBV28,.,TGTGCCAGCAGCTCGGGGACCGAAAACTATGGCTACACCTTC,CASSSGTENYGYTF
.,12,TRBJ1-5,TRBV19,.,TGTGCCAGTAGTATCAGAAGACAGCCCCAGCATTTT,CASSIRRQPQHF
.,13,TRBJ2-7,TRBV5-5,.,TGTGCCAGCAGCTCCCGGGACAACTACGAGCAGTACTTC,CASSSRDNYEQYF
TRBD1,15,TRBJ2-1,TRBV15,.,TGTGCCACCAGCAGAGAGGCAGGGGGTCGTTATGAGCAGTTCTTC,CATSREAGGRYEQFF
TRBD1,16,TRBJ2-2,TRBV18,once,TGTGCCAGCTCAAGCCCGGGACAGGCGAACACCGGGGAGCTGTTTTTT,CASSSPGQANTGELFF
.,13,TRBJ2-7,TRBV4-1,.,TGCGCCAGCAGCCTTGACGTCTCCTACGAGCAGTACTTC,CASSLDVSYEQYF
.,13,TRBJ1-1,TRBV7-2,.,TGTGCCAGCAGCTTACCAGGGAGCACTGAAGCTTTCTTT,CASSLPGSTEAFF
.,13,TRBJ2-5,TRBV11-2,once,TGTGCCAGCAGCACATCCGAGGGGGGGACCCAGTACTTC,CASSTSEGGTQYF
.,12,TRBJ1-1,TRBV7-9,.,TGTGCCAGCAGGATTGGGAACACTGAAGCTTTCTTT,CASRIGNTEAFF
.,17,TRBJ2-3,TRBV7-2,.,TGTGCCAGCAGCTTAGGGTGGGACTCTGGCGGCACAGATACGCAGTATTTT,CASSLGWDSGGTDTQYF
.,14,TRBJ2-1,TRBV27,.,TGTGCCAGCAGTTTGCAGAGTACTTACAATGAGCAGTTCTTC,CASSLQSTYNEQFF
.,15,TRBJ2-1,TRBV13,.,TGTGCCAGCAGCCGGCGAAGGGAATCGTTAAATGAGCAGTTCTTC,CASSRRRESLNEQFF
.,14,TRBJ2-3,TRBV6-1,.,TGTGCCAGCAGTGAATGGGCTAACACAGATACGCAGTATTTT,CASSEWANTDTQYF
.,14,TRBJ2-1,TRBV5-8,.,TGTGCCAGCAGCGCTGGACGACACTACAATGAGCAGTTCTTC,CASSAGRHYNEQFF
.,15,TRBJ1-5,TRBV7-3,.,TGTGCCAGCAGAATAGGGTGGAGGGGCAATCAGCCCCAGCATTTT,CASRIGWRGNQPQHF
TRBD1,15,TRBJ2-1,TRBV6-6,.,TGTGCCAGCAGTCAGTCCGGGACAGGGCGGAATGAGCAGTTCTTC,CASSQSGTGRNEQFF
.,13,TRBJ2-3,TRBV7-3,.,TGTGCCAGCAGCTTTACAGGCACAGATACGCAGTATTTT,CASSFTGTDTQYF
.,15,TRBJ1-6,TRBV5-1,few,TGCGCCAGCAGCTTGGGAAATAGGGGTAATTCACCCCTCCACTTT,CASSLGNRGNSPLHF
TRBD1,16,TRBJ1-5,TRBV30,.,TGTGCCTGGAGTACGCCGGGACAGGGCTTTAATCAGCCCCAGCATTTT,CAWSTPGQGFNQPQHF
.,14,TRBJ2-3,TRBV5-6,.,TGTGCCAGCAGCTTGGTGGGGTCGATAGATACGCAGTATTTT,CASSLVGSIDTQYF
.,13,TRBJ1-1,TRBV10-3,.,TGTGCCATCAGGTTGGGGGGCAACACTGAAGCTTTCTTT,CAIRLGGNTEAFF
.,14,TRBJ1-1,TRBV30,.,TGTGCCTGGAGTACCGGGACTTTGAACACTGAAGCTTTCTTT,CAWSTGTLNTEAFF
.,15,TRBJ2-7,TRBV21-1,.,TGTGCCAGCAGCAAAAGACAGGGGAGTTCTTACGAGCAGTACTTC,CASSKRQGSSYEQYF
.,10,TRBJ2-7,TRBV7-3,.,TGTGCCAGCCTTGGGGACGAGCAGTACTTC,CASLGDEQYF
.,12,TRBJ2-1,TRBV5-6,.,TGTGCCAGCAGCTTGGCAATGTCTGAGCAGTTCTTC,CASSLAMSEQFF
.,17,TRBJ2-1,TRBV18,.,TGTGCCAGCTCACCTCGGACCGCACTAGGGTTATACAATGAGCAGTTCTTC,CASSPRTALGLYNEQFF
TRBD2,14,TRBJ2-2,TRBV30,.,TGTGCCTGGAGTGAACTAGCGGGACGCGGGGAGCTGTTTTTT,CAWSELAGRGELFF
.,14,TRBJ1-1,TRBV18,.,TGTGCCAGCTCAATCCAGGGCAGGAACACTGAAGCTTTCTTT,CASSIQGRNTEAFF
.,11,TRBJ2-4,TRBV2,.,TGTGCCAGCAATCCCAAAAACATTCAGTACTTC,CASNPKNIQYF
TRBD1,14,TRBJ1-5,TRBV2,.,TGTGCCAGCAGGGAGGGACAGGTCAATCAGCCCCAGCATTTT,CASREGQVNQPQHF
.,13,TRBJ2-5,TRBV18,.,TGTGCCAGCTCACCAGCGGGGCCCGAGACCCAGTACTTC,CASSPAGPETQYF
TRBD2,19,TRBJ2-5,TRBV18,.,TGTGCCAGCTCATTTCGGACTAGCGGGAGGGCCGTCGGTGTCGAGACCCAGTACTTC,CASSFRTSGRAVGVETQYF
TRBD1,14,TRBJ2-1,TRBV27,.,TGTGCCAGCAGTTTAAAAGGGGGCAACGATGAGCAGTTCTTC,CASSLKGGNDEQFF
.,14,TRBJ2-5,TRBV11-3,.,TGTGCCAGCAGCTTGGGGACCGGTGAAGAGACCCAGTACTTC,CASSLGTGEETQYF
.,15,TRBJ2-7,TRBV9,.,TGTGCCAGCAGCCCTGGGGGGCGGAGCTCCTACGAGCAGTACTTC,CASSPGGRSSYEQYF
.,15,TRBJ2-3,TRBV13,.,TGTGCCAGCAGCCACGCCGGGACGAACACAGATACGCAGTATTTT,CASSHAGTNTDTQYF
.,17,TRBJ2-1,TRBV5-1,.,TGCGCCAGCAGCTTGGGGAGGGTAGCAGGGTCCTACAATGAGCAGTTCTTC,CASSLGRVAGSYNEQFF
TRBD1,13,TRBJ2-7,TRBV11-3,.,TGTGCCAGCTCCGGGACAGGGGAGCACGAGCAGTACTTC,CASSGTGEHEQYF
TRBD2,15,TRBJ2-1,TRBV6-5,once,TGTGCCAGCAGCTCGACTAGCGGGGGTTACAATGAGCAGTTCTTC,CASSSTSGGYNEQFF
.,15,TRBJ1-2,TRBV4-3,.,TGCGCCAGCAGCCTTCTGGGGGCAGGGAGCTATGGCTACACCTTC,CASSLLGAGSYGYTF
TRBD2,15,TRBJ2-2,TRBV5-1,.,TGCGCCAGCAGGATTATAGCGGGAGGGCCCGGGGAGCTGTTTTTT,CASRIIAGGPGELFF
TRBD1,15,TRBJ2-1,TRBV4-3,.,TGCGCCAGCAGCCAAGCAACAGGGGCCTACAATGAGCAGTTCTTC,CASSQATGAYNEQFF
TRBD2,16,TRBJ2-4,TRBV10-2,.,TGCGCCAGCAGGGACCCTAGCGGGGGACTTAAAAACATTCAGTACTTC,CASRDPSGGLKNIQYF
TRBD1,16,TRBJ1-2,TRBV5-4,.,TGTGCCAGCAGCCGGGAGGGGACAGGCTCTAACTATGGCTACACCTTC,CASSREGTGSNYGYTF
TRBD1,15,TRBJ1-3,TRBV5-1,.,TGCGCCAGCAGCTCAGGGACAGGGGCTGGAAACACCATATATTTT,CASSSGTGAGNTIYF
.,14,TRBJ1-1,TRBV7-3,.,TGTGCCAGCAGCCCGACAGGCGGGGACACTGAAGCTTTCTTT,CASSPTGGDTEAFF
.,12,TRBJ2-7,TRBV18,.,TGTGCCAGCTCACCCCTTTTAGACGAGCAGTACTTC,CASSPLLDEQYF
.,17,TRBJ1-4,TRBV10-3,few,TGTGCCATCAGCCTGTACCGACCACATGCGACCATAGAAAAACTGTTTTTT,CAISLYRPHATIEKLFF